One sample yielded the 10 T cell receptor beta chains listed below, sequenced in a study of cytomegalovirus exposure and HLA in healthy donors. Profiled with immunoSEQ multiplex PCR; TCRdb holds only in-frame clones, not every one. The repertoire holds tens of thousands of clones, with 85% to 95% as singletons. Specimen: PBMCs. These receptors were collected from a man between 18 and 29 years old in good health and CMV-seronegative.

This chain links TRBV5-6 with TRBJ2-3; 9 bases match TRBD2. CDR3 length: 15 residues. Germline-derived CDR1 and CDR2 are SGHDT and YYEEEE. The V segment lost 3 bases and the J segment 4 bases; nucleotides outside the gene matches: 6. CDR3 sequence: CASSSGLAGSDTQYF. The CDR3 nucleotides read TGTGCCAGCAGCTCTGGTCTAGCGGGATCAGATACGCAGTATTTT. Supplemented by reference TRBV5-6 and TRBJ2-3, the full variable domain reads DAGVTQSPTHLIKTRGQQVTLRCSPKSGHDTVSWYQQALGQGPQFIFQYYEEEERQRGNFPDRFSGHQFPNYSSELNVNALLLGDSALYLCASSSGLAGSDTQYFGPGTRLTVL.

The chain employs TRBV18 and TRBJ1-1, with D perhaps TRBD1 (5 bases). V lost 6 bases and J 8 bases, leaving 10 bases between the germline ends. This CDR3 contains 11 residues. The germline V gene has CDR1 KGHSH and CDR2 LQKENI. Written as DNA, the CDR3 is TGTGCCAGCTCCCGACAGAGAGAAGCTTTCTTT. Protein sequence: CASSRQREAFF.

This chain connects TRBV28 to TRBJ1-1; 9 bases are a match to TRBD1. This CDR3 contains 17 residues. The V gene's germline CDR1 is MDHEN and CDR2 SYDVKM. After removal of 7 bases from V and 3 bases from J, the junction contained 15 bases not matched to a gene. Written as DNA, the CDR3 is TGTGCCAGCACCCACTCTGGACAGGGGATCGAAGACACTGAAGCTTTCTTT. Protein product: CASTHSGQGIEDTEAFF.

V and J are TRBV6-5 and TRBJ1-4, with D maybe TRBD1 (6 bases). Between the trimmed V and J ends, which lost 6 bases and 8 bases, there was a span of 19 bases. Germline-derived CDR1 and CDR2 are MNHEY and SVGAGI. The CDR3 loop spans 15 amino acids. This chain's CDR3 is CASSHRGGAGEKLFF. CDR3 coding DNA: TGTGCCAGCAGCCACCGCGGGGGCGCAGGAGAAAAACTGTTTTTT.

The chain carries TRBV28 and TRBJ1-2; 8 bases agree with TRBD1. The CDR3 consists of 15 residues. V shed 4 bases, J shed 6 bases, and the junction held 10 bases outside the gene matches. Germline V gene data show CDR1 as MDHEN and CDR2 as SYDVKM. This chain's CDR3 is CASSSPWQGADGYTF. The CDR3 nucleotides read TGTGCCAGCAGTTCCCCTTGGCAGGGGGCGGATGGCTACACCTTC.

The V gene is TRBV5-1, the J gene TRBJ2-5; 9 bases agree with TRBD1. Trimming at V came to 0 bases and at J to 4 bases, leaving 1 base not matched to a gene. This CDR3 has 14 residues. The germline gives CDR1 SGHRS, CDR2 YFSETQ. The CDR3 is CASSLGTGAETQYF. The CDR3 DNA is TGCGCCAGCAGCTTGGGGACAGGGGCAGAGACCCAGTACTTC.

The chain uses TRBV27 and TRBJ2-7; 10 positions match TRBD1. The germline CDR1 and CDR2 sequences are MNHEY and SMNVEV (reference sequence). The CDR3 contains 13 residues. V trimming: 6 bases; J trimming: 3 bases; junction bases outside the gene matches: 2. The CDR3 DNA follows: TGTGCCAGCAGCGACAGGGGGCTCTACGAGCAGTACTTC. Residues: CASSDRGLYEQYF.

The chain uses TRBV28 and TRBJ2-1, with 9 bases matching TRBD2. The CDR3 loop spans 19 amino acids. The germline CDR1 and CDR2 sequences are MDHEN and SYDVKM. The trim removed 4 bases at V and 4 bases at J, leaving 17 bases unmatched. CDR3: CASSYSGHSASGKYNEQFF. The CDR3 DNA reads as TGTGCCAGCAGTTACTCGGGACACAGCGCTAGCGGGAAGTACAATGAGCAGTTCTTC.

The genes are TRBV28 and TRBJ2-1; 7 bases align to TRBD1. The CDR3 contains 16 residues. CDR1 is MDHEN and CDR2 is SYDVKM in the germline V gene. After removal of 3 bases from V and 4 bases from J, the junction contained 9 bases not matched to a gene. As DNA, the CDR3 is TGTGCCAGCAGTTTCCGGGACAGAGATTTTTACAATGAGCAGTTCTTC. Encoded protein: CASSFRDRDFYNEQFF.

This clone appeared a single time. The V call is TRBV11-2, the J call TRBJ1-1, with 7 bases identical to TRBD1. J was trimmed by 1 base and V by 2 bases; bases with no gene match: 13. The CDR3 loop spans 18 amino acids. The germline V gene has CDR1 SGHAT and CDR2 FQNNGV. The chain's CDR3 is CASSLYAPLGTENTEAFF. CDR3 nucleotide sequence: TGTGCCAGCAGCTTATATGCTCCCCTAGGGACAGAGAACACTGAAGCTTTCTTT. The full variable domain, with the rest looked up from reference TRBV11-2 and TRBJ1-1, is EAGVAQSPRYKIIEKRQSVAFWCNPISGHATLYWYQQILGQGPKLLIQFQNNGVVDDSQLPKDRFSAERLKGVDSTLKIQPAKLEDSAVYLCASSLYAPLGTENTEAFFGQGTRLTVV.